The 15 T cell receptor beta chains in this list originate from one sample, sequenced in a study of HIV-infected patients and healthy controls. Alpha and beta constant-region primers primed reverse transcription of around 500 ng RNA. Alpha and beta chain libraries were made separately by chain-specific third strand synthesis with multiplexing indices. One entry per CDR3 protein, called by TCRdb with MiXCR from the 5' RACE reads. The repertoire holds 11,000 or so distinct CDR3 sequences, with under 6.5% as singletons. All unsorted peripheral T cells were captured because whole blood was used without fractionation. Sequenced material: blood. These TCRs come from an adult in good health.

This clonotype was recorded many times. This sequence joins TRBV5-1 and TRBJ2-5; 7 bases map to TRBD2. The junction had 3 bases not matched to a gene; V was cut back by 3 bases and J by 1 base. The CDR3 totals 14 residues. Germline V gene lookup returns CDR1 SGHRS and CDR2 YFSETQ. The CDR3 bases are TGCGCCAGCAGCTCTACTAGCGCCCAAGAGACCCAGTACTTC. This translates into CASSSTSAQETQYF.

This clonotype is judged medium-sized. The chain recombines TRBV5-6 with TRBJ2-1, with 7 bases fitting TRBD1. CDR3 length: 16 residues. The trim removed 1 base at V and 1 base at J, leaving 5 bases unmatched. Germline CDR1 SGHDT, CDR2 YYEEEE. The CDR3 region is CASSLSAGGSYNEQFF. CDR3 coding DNA: TGTGCCAGCAGCTTGTCTGCAGGGGGTTCCTACAATGAGCAGTTCTTC.

In this sample, this clonotype is medium-sized (0.01 to 0.1%). The DNA for the CDR3 is TGTGCCAGCAGTTTTGGGAAGAATGAGCAGTTCTTC. This codes for CASSFGKNEQFF. The V and J genes are TRBV12-3 or TRBV12-4 and TRBJ2-1; D unresolved. Between the trimmed V and J ends, which lost 3 bases and 7 bases, there was a span of 7 bases. The CDR3 has 12 residues.

There are a few counts of this clonotype. V is TRBV20-1 and J is TRBJ2-7; 7 nucleotides align to TRBD1. The trim removed 2 bases at V and 0 bases at J, leaving 4 bases unmatched. The CDR3 has 14 amino acids. The germline V gene encodes CDR1 DFQATT and CDR2 SNEGSKA (reference sequence). The CDR3 coding sequence is TGCAGTGCTAGACTAAGGGACAGCTCCTACGAGCAGTACTTC. It codes for CSARLRDSSYEQYF.

The rearrangement uses TRBV5-6 and TRBJ1-1; D not certain. This CDR3 comprises 13 residues. The V and J ends lost 1 base and 5 bases respectively, with 9 bases between them. The V gene's germline CDR1 is SGHDT and CDR2 YYEEEE. The DNA for the CDR3 is TGTGCCAGCAGCTTGTTGGCTTCAACTGAAGCTTTCTTT. Protein sequence: CASSLLASTEAFF.

This clonotype was seen a handful of times. This chain joins TRBV6-6 and TRBJ1-2; the D gene is possibly TRBD1 (6 bases). CDR1 is MNHNY and CDR2 is SVGAGI in the germline V gene (reference sequence). The V end was cut by 1 base, the J end by 3 bases, with 12 bases between. The CDR3 runs 15 residues. The CDR3 nucleotides read TGTGCCAGCAGTTACTTGGGGGGCGCCGACTATGGCTACACCTTC. Translating gives CASSYLGGADYGYTF.

The chain employs TRBV25-1 and TRBJ2-7, with a weak D call TRBD2 (5 bases). The CDR3 runs to 16 residues. Germline V CDR1 and CDR2: MGHDK, SYGVNS. Trimming cost V 3 bases and J 2 bases, with 17 bases left between them. This CDR3 is CASSEDFYPETYEQYF. The CDR3 DNA reads as TGTGCCAGCAGTGAGGACTTTTACCCAGAAACCTACGAGCAGTACTTC.

This clonotype is termed medium-sized (0.01 to 0.1%). The chain combines TRBV6-1 with TRBJ1-1; D gene ambiguous. V shed 8 bases and J shed 5 bases, with 15 bases lying between them. The CDR3 is made up of 13 amino acids. Germline CDR1 and CDR2: MNHNS and SASEGT. This CDR3 reads CASSGGSGTEAFF. CDR3 nucleotides: TGTGCCAGCTCGGGAGGTAGTGGGACTGAAGCTTTCTTT.

About this clonotype itself: A much larger clone lies a single base off, so this may be a read error. The chain joins TRBV7-9 to TRBJ1-4; tentatively, D is TRBD1 (6 bases). Per the germline V gene, CDR1 is SEHNR and CDR2 is FQNEAQ (reference sequence). This CDR3 spans 15 amino acids. This chain's CDR3 is CASSLDPGANEKQFF. In DNA form, the CDR3 reads TGTGCCAGCAGCTTAGATCCAGGGGCGAATGAAAAACAGTTTTTT.

V is TRBV5-1 and J is TRBJ2-7; D is perhaps TRBD1 (5 bases). CDR1 and CDR2 (germline): SGHRS, YFSETQ. Trimming took off 2 bases at V and 3 bases at J, with 9 bases between the two ends. CDR3 length: 13 amino acids. The CDR3 is CASSFEGDYEQYF. Here the CDR3 DNA reads TGCGCCAGCAGCTTTGAAGGGGACTACGAGCAGTACTTC.

At least ten counts were recorded for this clonotype. J is TRBJ2-6 and V is TRBV7-9; the D gene is possibly TRBD1 (5 bases). Germline-derived CDR1 and CDR2 are SEHNR and FQNEAQ (reference sequence). Trimming pared 5 bases from V and 0 bases from J, leaving 11 bases between. The CDR3 runs 16 residues. The CDR3 nucleotides read TGTGCCAGCAGCCGAATACAGGTCTCTGGGGCCAACGTCCTGACTTTC. Its protein product is CASSRIQVSGANVLTF.

This clonotype was seen many times. V is TRBV7-6 and J is TRBJ2-7; TRBD1 is a possible D gene (5 bases). Per germline, CDR1 SGHVS and CDR2 FNYEAQ. V was clipped by 5 bases and J by 3 bases, with 17 bases between them. The CDR3 loop spans 15 amino acids. This CDR3 reads CASSPDISLLYEQYF. CDR3 nucleotide sequence: TGTGCCAGCAGCCCGGACATTTCACTTCTCTACGAGCAGTACTTC.

The sample holds many counts of this clonotype. The chain links TRBV10-1 to TRBJ2-2; 7 bases are shared with TRBD1. Germline loops: CDR1 WNHNN, CDR2 SYGVQD (reference sequence). CDR3 length: 15 amino acids. The V and J ends lost 5 bases and 4 bases, in that order; junction bases with no gene match: 7. CDR3 protein: CASSTRQGGTGELFF. In DNA, the CDR3 is TGCGCCAGCAGTACCAGACAGGGCGGCACCGGGGAGCTGTTTTTT.

Within the sample, this clonotype is medium-sized. This chain uses TRBV5-1 with TRBJ1-1; D remains ambiguous. The germline gives CDR1 SGHRS, CDR2 YFSETQ. The CDR3 sequence is 13 residues long. Trimming shortened V by 1 base and J by 1 base, and 5 bases separated the two germline ends. The CDR3 reads CASSLTGNTEAFF. In DNA form, the CDR3 reads TGCGCCAGCAGCTTGACGGGGAACACTGAAGCTTTCTTT.

This clonotype was counted ten times or more. The chain employs TRBV30 and TRBJ1-5, with D possibly matching TRBD1 (6 bases). This CDR3 contains 12 residues. Germline V gene lookup returns CDR1 GTSNPN and CDR2 SVGIG (reference sequence). The CDR3 sequence is CATGTPNQPQHF. The CDR3 DNA sequence: TGTGCTACCGGGACACCAAATCAGCCCCAGCATTTT.